The 21 T cell receptor beta chains reported below all come from one sample, sequenced in a study of blood T cell repertoires in COVID-19. Sequencing was performed with immunoSEQ multiplex PCR; in TCRdb, only in-frame clones are kept and a portion is missing. The sample comprises tens of thousands of clones, around 82% of which are singletons, and under 7.5% rests with the top ten. The sample comprised peripheral blood. Receptor source: a man aged 55-75 years with acute or convalescent COVID-19.

The gene calls are TRBV7-2 and TRBJ2-2, with TRBD2 matching 10 bases. Germline V gene lookup returns CDR1 SGHTA and CDR2 FQGNSA. The CDR3 has 17 amino acids. The trim removed 5 bases at V and 5 bases at J, leaving 11 bases unmatched. CDR3 sequence: CASSLTPGLAVTGELFF. As DNA, the CDR3 is TGTGCCAGCAGCCTCACCCCTGGACTAGCGGTGACCGGGGAGCTGTTTTTT.

V usage is TRBV7-9 and J usage is TRBJ2-5, with 11 bases fitting TRBD2. In germline, CDR1 is SEHNR, CDR2 FQNEAQ (reference sequence). There are 15 residues in the CDR3. The trim removed 6 bases at V and 2 bases at J, leaving 5 bases unmatched. The CDR3 sequence: CASRGSGGEQETQYF. The CDR3 DNA reads as TGTGCCAGCAGGGGTAGCGGGGGGGAACAAGAGACCCAGTACTTC. Full variable domain (outside the CDR3, taken from reference TRBV7-9 and TRBJ2-5): DTGVSQNPRHKITKRGQNVTFRCDPISEHNRLYWYRQTLGQGPEFLTYFQNEAQLEKSRLLSDRFSAERPKGSFSTLEIQRTEQGDSAMYLCASRGSGGEQETQYFGPGTRLLVL.

The rearrangement uses TRBV5-1 and TRBJ2-5, with D unresolved. Germline lookup yields CDR1 SGHRS and CDR2 YFSETQ. The CDR3 is 14 residues long. V shed 0 bases and J shed 0 bases, with 6 bases lying between them. The CDR3 region has the DNA TGCGCCAGCAGCTTGGCAATGTACCAAGAGACCCAGTACTTC. Its protein is CASSLAMYQETQYF.

The chain employs TRBV5-1 and TRBJ1-3, with TRBD1 matching 7 bases. Looked up from germline, CDR1 is SGHRS and CDR2 is YFSETQ. J gave up 2 bases and V 5 bases, and 7 bases lay outside the gene matches. CDR3 length: 15 amino acids. CDR3 loop: CASSLKTGTGNTIYF. The CDR3 nucleotides are TGCGCCAGCAGTTTAAAGACAGGGACTGGAAACACCATATATTTT.

The V gene is TRBV7-2, the J gene TRBJ1-1; the match to TRBD1 covers 8 bases. The germline V gene has CDR1 SGHTA and CDR2 FQGNSA. CDR3 length equals 15 residues. After removal of 3 bases from V and 5 bases from J, the junction contained 8 bases not matched to a gene. The CDR3 region is CASSFSGQGRTEAFF. As DNA, the CDR3 is TGTGCCAGCAGCTTCTCTGGACAGGGAAGGACTGAAGCTTTCTTT.

The genes are TRBV30 and TRBJ2-2; 7 bases are shared with TRBD2. Germline CDR1 GTSNPN, CDR2 SVGIG (reference sequence). The V and J ends lost 5 bases and 5 bases, in that order; junction bases with no gene match: 8. The CDR3 runs to 14 residues. The CDR3 coding sequence is TGTGCCTGGGCCGCGGGGGTTTGGACCGGGGAGCTGTTTTTT. This encodes CAWAAGVWTGELFF.

J is TRBJ2-3 and V is TRBV2; 10 bases align to TRBD2. The CDR3 totals 15 residues. CDR1 is SNHLY, CDR2 FYNNEI, per germline. Unmatched junction bases numbered 2, after V lost 4 bases and J lost 1 base. The CDR3 DNA reads as TGTGCCAGCAGTGGAACTAGCGGGGGCACAGATACGCAGTATTTT. Translated: CASSGTSGGTDTQYF. Full variable domain (rest looked up from reference TRBV2 and TRBJ2-3): EPEVTQTPSHQVTQMGQEVILRCVPISNHLYFYWYRQILGQKVEFLVSFYNNEISEKSEIFDDQFSVERPDGSNFTLKIRSTKLEDSAMYFCASSGTSGGTDTQYFGPGTRLTVL.

V is TRBV7-9 and J is TRBJ1-5; 7 bases match TRBD1. The J segment lost 6 bases and the V segment lost 5 bases, leaving 10 bases of the junction unmatched. Germline V gives CDR1 SEHNR, CDR2 FQNEAQ (reference sequence). CDR3 size: 15 residues. The CDR3 reads CASSISTQGSQPQHF. The CDR3 coding sequence is TGTGCCAGCAGCATATCAACACAGGGGAGTCAGCCCCAGCATTTT.

This clone was recorded a few times. The genes are TRBV3-1 (or the pseudogene TRBV3-2) and TRBJ1-1; D remains unclear. The CDR3 sequence is 15 residues long. The V gene's germline CDR1 is LGHDT and CDR2 YNNKEL (reference sequence). V was cut by 4 bases and J by 5 bases, with 17 bases left in between. CDR3 nucleotide sequence: TGTGCCAGCAGCCCCTGGGAAGCGTGGAGGACTGAAGCTTTCTTT. Translating gives CASSPWEAWRTEAFF.

The chain employs TRBV5-4 and TRBJ2-5, with 13 bases identical to TRBD2. Germline V gives CDR1 SGHNT, CDR2 YYREEE (reference sequence). Germline trimming cut 4 bases from V and 5 bases from J; bases unmatched to any gene: 8. CDR3 length equals 16 residues. Here the CDR3 reads CASSPGRLAGGETQYF. CDR3 bases: TGTGCCAGCAGCCCTGGGAGACTAGCGGGGGGTGAGACCCAGTACTTC.

The V and J genes are TRBV11-2 and TRBJ2-7, with D perhaps matching TRBD1 (6 bases). V shed 1 base and J shed 3 bases, with 7 bases lying between them. CDR3 length equals 13 residues. Looked up from germline, CDR1 is SGHAT and CDR2 is FQNNGV. The CDR3 bases are TGTGCCAGCAGCTTAGGCAGGGGCTACGAGCAGTACTTC. Protein sequence: CASSLGRGYEQYF.

V usage is TRBV3-1 (or the pseudogene TRBV3-2) and J usage is TRBJ1-2; D ambiguous. Germline V gene lookup returns CDR1 LGHDT and CDR2 YNNKEL (reference sequence). This CDR3 comprises 11 residues. The V end was cut by 4 bases, the J end by 8 bases, with 8 bases between. DNA of the CDR3: TGTGCCAGCAGCCGAGGGAACGGCTACACCTTC. Translated, it gives CASSRGNGYTF.

The chain uses TRBV5-1 and TRBJ2-1; 13 bases agree with TRBD2. Germline trimming cut 9 bases from V and 0 bases from J; bases unmatched to any gene: 3. The CDR3 spans 15 residues. The germline V gene encodes CDR1 SGHRS and CDR2 YFSETQ. The CDR3 nucleotides are TGCGCCACCACTAGCGGGGGGGCCTCCTACAATGAGCAGTTCTTC. Its protein product is CATTSGGASYNEQFF.

CDR3 coding DNA: TGTGCCAGCAGCATCCCGGGATACCAAGAGACCCAGTACTTC. This encodes CASSIPGYQETQYF. This chain links TRBV7-2 with TRBJ2-5, with TRBD2 as a possible D gene (5 bases). Per the germline V gene, CDR1 is SGHTA and CDR2 is FQGNSA. V lost 5 bases and J 0 bases, leaving 10 bases between the germline ends. The CDR3 extends over 14 amino acids.

The chain recombines TRBV12-2 with TRBJ1-6; no DNA check was done on the table's D call, TRBD1. TRBV12-2 is a pseudogene locus. The CDR3 contains 17 residues. The CDR3 loop is CASRLAPVQVYNSPLHF. In DNA, the CDR3 is TGTGCAAGTCGCTTAGCCCCCGTGCAGGTCTATAATTCACCCCTCCACTTT.

The chain uses TRBV12-3 or TRBV12-4 and TRBJ1-2; D ambiguous. Trimming removed 7 bases from V and 4 bases from J, with 13 bases in between. The CDR3 runs to 13 residues. CDR3 protein: CASTFRVPYGYTF. The CDR3 DNA follows: TGTGCCAGCACCTTCCGGGTACCCTATGGCTACACCTTC.

The chain has TRBV5-1 and TRBJ2-5, with D perhaps TRBD1 (5 bases). Germline values: CDR1 SGHRS, CDR2 YFSETQ. The V end was cut by 0 bases, the J end by 3 bases, with 9 bases between. This CDR3 has 14 residues. CDR3 sequence (DNA): TGCGCCAGCAGCTTGGTACCGGACAAAGAGACCCAGTACTTC. This codes for CASSLVPDKETQYF.

The rearrangement joins TRBV7-9 to TRBJ2-1; 8 bases line up with TRBD2. J gave up 10 bases and V 6 bases, and 14 bases lay outside the gene matches. The CDR3 has 15 residues. Germline lookup yields CDR1 SEHNR and CDR2 FQNEAQ (reference sequence). CDR3 DNA: TGTGCCAGCAGGTTCGCTAGCGGGCCGCCGGGGGAGCAGTTCTTC. Its protein product is CASRFASGPPGEQFF.

The rearrangement joins TRBV20-1 to TRBJ1-3; D not certain. The germline V gene encodes CDR1 DFQATT and CDR2 SNEGSKA (reference sequence). V shed 3 bases and J shed 0 bases, with 9 bases lying between them. There are 14 residues in the CDR3. The CDR3 loop reads CSASAYTSGNTIYF. CDR3 nucleotides: TGCAGTGCTAGTGCCTATACCTCTGGAAACACCATATATTTT.

The rearrangement uses TRBV5-5 and TRBJ1-2; D gene uncertain. This CDR3 contains 16 residues. Trimming took 1 base from V and 7 from J, leaving 20 bases between them. Looked up from germline, CDR1 is SGHKS and CDR2 is YYEKEE (reference sequence). The CDR3 region has the DNA TGTGCCAGCAGCTTGCGTATAACAACCCTTGCGGTTGGCTACACCTTC. Translated: CASSLRITTLAVGYTF.

This chain connects TRBV6-5 to TRBJ1-2; TRBD1 agrees at 8 bases. The CDR3 extends over 16 amino acids. The V segment lost 1 base and the J segment 6 bases; nucleotides outside the gene matches: 10. CDR1 is MNHEY, CDR2 SVGAGI, per germline. The CDR3 loop reads CASSYYGQGFSNGYTF. The CDR3 DNA reads as TGTGCCAGCAGTTACTATGGACAGGGTTTTTCTAATGGCTACACCTTC.